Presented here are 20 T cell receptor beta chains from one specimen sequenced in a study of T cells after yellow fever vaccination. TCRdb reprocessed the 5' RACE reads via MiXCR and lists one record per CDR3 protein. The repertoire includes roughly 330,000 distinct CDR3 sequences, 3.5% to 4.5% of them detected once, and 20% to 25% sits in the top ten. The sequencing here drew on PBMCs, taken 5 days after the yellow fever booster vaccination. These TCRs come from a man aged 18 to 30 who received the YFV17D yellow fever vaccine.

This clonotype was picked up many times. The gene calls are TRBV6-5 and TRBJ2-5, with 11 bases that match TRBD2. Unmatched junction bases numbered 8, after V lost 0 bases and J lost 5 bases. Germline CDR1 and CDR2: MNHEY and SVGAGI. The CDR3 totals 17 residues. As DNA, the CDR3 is TGTGCCAGCAGTTACTCAAGTAGCGGGGGGGCCCGTGAGACCCAGTACTTC. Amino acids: CASSYSSSGGARETQYF.

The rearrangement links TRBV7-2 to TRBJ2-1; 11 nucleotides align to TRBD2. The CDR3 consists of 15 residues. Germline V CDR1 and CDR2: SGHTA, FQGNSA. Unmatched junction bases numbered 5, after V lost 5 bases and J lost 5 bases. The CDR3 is CASSPGLAVNNEQFF. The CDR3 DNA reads TGTGCCAGCAGCCCGGGACTAGCGGTAAACAATGAGCAGTTCTTC.

The CDR3 region has the DNA TGTGCCAGCAGCCAAGGACAGAAAGGAGAGACCCAGTACTTC. This sequence encodes CASSQGQKGETQYF. V gene TRBV5-5 combines with J gene TRBJ2-5; D might be TRBD1 (6 bases). Germline CDR1 and CDR2: SGHKS and YYEKEE (reference sequence). The CDR3 is made up of 14 amino acids. Trimming shortened V by 4 bases and J by 4 bases, and 14 bases separated the two germline ends.

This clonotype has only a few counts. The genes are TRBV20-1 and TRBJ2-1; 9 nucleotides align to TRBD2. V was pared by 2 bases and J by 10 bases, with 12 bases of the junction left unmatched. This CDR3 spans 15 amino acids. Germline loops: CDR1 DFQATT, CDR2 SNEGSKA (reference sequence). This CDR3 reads CSARSTGTSFDEQFF. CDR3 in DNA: TGCAGTGCTAGATCAACCGGGACTAGCTTCGACGAGCAGTTCTTC.

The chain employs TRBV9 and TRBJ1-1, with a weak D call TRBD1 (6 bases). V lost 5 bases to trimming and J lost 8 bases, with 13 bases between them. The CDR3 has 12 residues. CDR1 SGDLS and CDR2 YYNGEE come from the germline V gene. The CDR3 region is CASSGIQGEAFF. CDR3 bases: TGTGCCAGCAGTGGCATCCAGGGGGAAGCTTTCTTT.

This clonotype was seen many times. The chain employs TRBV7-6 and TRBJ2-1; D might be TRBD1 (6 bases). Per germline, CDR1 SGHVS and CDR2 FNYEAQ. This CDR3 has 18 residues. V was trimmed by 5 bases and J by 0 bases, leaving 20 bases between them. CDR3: CASSKKARQASSYNEQFF. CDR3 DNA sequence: TGTGCCAGCAGCAAAAAGGCCCGACAGGCCAGCTCCTACAATGAGCAGTTCTTC.

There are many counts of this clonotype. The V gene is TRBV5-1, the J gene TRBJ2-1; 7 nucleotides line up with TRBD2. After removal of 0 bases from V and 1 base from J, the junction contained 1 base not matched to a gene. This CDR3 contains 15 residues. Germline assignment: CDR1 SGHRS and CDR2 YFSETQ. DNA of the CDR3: TGCGCCAGCAGCTTGGTTAGCGGGTCCTACAATGAGCAGTTCTTC. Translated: CASSLVSGSYNEQFF.

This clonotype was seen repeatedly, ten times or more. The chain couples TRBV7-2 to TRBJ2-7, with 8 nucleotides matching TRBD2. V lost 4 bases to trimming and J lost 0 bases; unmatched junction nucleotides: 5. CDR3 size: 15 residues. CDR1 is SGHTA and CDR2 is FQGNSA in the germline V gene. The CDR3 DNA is TGTGCCAGCAGCTCCCGCGGGGGGCACTCCTACGAGCAGTACGTC. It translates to CASSSRGGHSYEQYV.

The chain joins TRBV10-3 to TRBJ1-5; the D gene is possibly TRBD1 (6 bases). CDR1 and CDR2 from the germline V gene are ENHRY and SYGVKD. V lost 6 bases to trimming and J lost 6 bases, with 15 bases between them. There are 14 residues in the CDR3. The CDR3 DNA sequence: TGTGCCATCAGCACAGCCAGGGGCCCTCAGCCCCAGCATTTT. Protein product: CAISTARGPQPQHF.

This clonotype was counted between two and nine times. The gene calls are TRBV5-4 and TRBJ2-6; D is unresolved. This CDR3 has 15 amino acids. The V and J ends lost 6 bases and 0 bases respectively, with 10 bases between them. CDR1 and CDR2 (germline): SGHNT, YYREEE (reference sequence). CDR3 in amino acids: CASKNTISGANVLTF. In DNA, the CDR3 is TGTGCCAGCAAAAATACCATCTCTGGGGCCAACGTCCTGACTTTC. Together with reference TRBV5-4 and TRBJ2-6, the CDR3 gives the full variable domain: ETGVTQSPTHLIKTRGQQVTLRCSSQSGHNTVSWYQQALGQGPQFIFQYYREEENGRGNFPPRFSGLQFPNYSSELNVNALELDDSALYLCASKNTISGANVLTFGAGSRLTVL.

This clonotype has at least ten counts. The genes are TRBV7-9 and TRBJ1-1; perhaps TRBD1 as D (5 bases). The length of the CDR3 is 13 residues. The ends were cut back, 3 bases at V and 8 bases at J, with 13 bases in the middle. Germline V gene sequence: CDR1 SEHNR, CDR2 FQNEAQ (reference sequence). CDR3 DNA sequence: TGTGCCAGCAGCTTGGGCGTCGACAGAGAAGCTTTCTTT. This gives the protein CASSLGVDREAFF.

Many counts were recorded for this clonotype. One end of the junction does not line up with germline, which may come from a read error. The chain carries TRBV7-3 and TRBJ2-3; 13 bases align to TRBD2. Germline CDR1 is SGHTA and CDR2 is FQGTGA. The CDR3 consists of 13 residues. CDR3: CASSSRTSGGPHF. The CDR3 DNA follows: TGTGCCAGCAGCTCCAGGACTAGCGGGGGACCCCATTTT.

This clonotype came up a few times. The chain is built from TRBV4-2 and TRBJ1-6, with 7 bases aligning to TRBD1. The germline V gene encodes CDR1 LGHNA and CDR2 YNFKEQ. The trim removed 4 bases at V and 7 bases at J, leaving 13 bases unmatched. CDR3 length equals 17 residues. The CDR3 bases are TGTGCCAGCAGCCCGCCGCCCGGGACAGCTGAAAATTCACCCCTCCACTTT. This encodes CASSPPPGTAENSPLHF.

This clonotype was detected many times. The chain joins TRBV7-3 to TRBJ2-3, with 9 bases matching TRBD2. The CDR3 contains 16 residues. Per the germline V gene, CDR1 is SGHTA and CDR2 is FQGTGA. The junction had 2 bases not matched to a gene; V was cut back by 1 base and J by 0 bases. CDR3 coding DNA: TGTGCCAGCAGCTTAAATCTAGCGGGGAGCACAGATACGCAGTATTTT. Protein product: CASSLNLAGSTDTQYF. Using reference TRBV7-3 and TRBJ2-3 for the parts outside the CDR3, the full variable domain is GAGVSQTPSNKVTEKGKYVELRCDPISGHTALYWYRQSLGQGPEFLIYFQGTGAADDSGLPNDRFFAVRPEGSVSTLKIQRTERGDSAVYLCASSLNLAGSTDTQYFGPGTRLTVL.

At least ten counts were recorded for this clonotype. The CDR3: CSASRGTEAFF. The CDR3 DNA sequence: TGCAGTGCTAGTAGGGGGACTGAAGCTTTCTTT. The rearrangement joins TRBV20-1 to TRBJ1-1; D is perhaps TRBD1 (6 bases). CDR3 length: 11 amino acids. CDR1 DFQATT and CDR2 SNEGSKA come from the germline V gene (reference sequence). V was shortened by 3 bases and J by 5 bases, with 7 bases between the two germline ends.

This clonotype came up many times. Here the CDR3 reads CSVIDGTGGHEQYF. The DNA for the CDR3 is TGCAGCGTTATAGATGGGACAGGGGGCCACGAGCAGTACTTC. The rearrangement links TRBV29-1 to TRBJ2-7; TRBD1 agrees at 12 bases. This CDR3 comprises 14 residues. V lost 5 bases, J lost 5 bases, and 7 bases stayed unmatched. In germline, CDR1 is SQVTM, CDR2 ANQGSEA.

CDR3 in amino acids: CASSPYEGPRRRETQYF. CDR3 coding DNA: TGTGCCAGCAGCCCATATGAAGGGCCGAGAAGGAGGGAGACCCAGTACTTC. The genes are TRBV21-1 and TRBJ2-5; the DNA was not used to check the table's D call, TRBD2. TRBV21-1 is labeled a pseudogene. CDR3 length equals 17 residues.

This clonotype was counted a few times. CDR3 in amino acids: CASSNDRITGETQYF. CDR3 DNA: TGTGCCAGCAGTAACGACCGGATCACCGGAGAGACCCAGTACTTC. J is TRBJ2-5 and V is TRBV6-5, with D unclear. The V and J ends lost 5 bases and 4 bases respectively, with 17 bases between them. Per the germline V gene, CDR1 is MNHEY and CDR2 is SVGAGI. This CDR3 spans 15 amino acids.

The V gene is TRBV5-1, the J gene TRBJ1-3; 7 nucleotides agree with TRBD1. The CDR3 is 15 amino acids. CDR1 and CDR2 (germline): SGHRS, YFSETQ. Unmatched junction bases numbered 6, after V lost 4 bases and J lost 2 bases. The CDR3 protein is CASSRLGTAGNTIYF. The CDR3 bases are TGCGCCAGCAGCAGACTGGGGACAGCTGGAAACACCATATATTTT.

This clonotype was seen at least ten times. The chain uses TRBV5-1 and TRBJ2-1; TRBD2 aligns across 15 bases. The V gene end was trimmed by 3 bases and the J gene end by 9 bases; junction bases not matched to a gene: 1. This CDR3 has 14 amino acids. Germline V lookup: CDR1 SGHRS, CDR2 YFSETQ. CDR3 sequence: CASSWGLAGGEQFF. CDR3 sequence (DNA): TGCGCCAGCAGCTGGGGACTAGCGGGGGGTGAGCAGTTCTTC.